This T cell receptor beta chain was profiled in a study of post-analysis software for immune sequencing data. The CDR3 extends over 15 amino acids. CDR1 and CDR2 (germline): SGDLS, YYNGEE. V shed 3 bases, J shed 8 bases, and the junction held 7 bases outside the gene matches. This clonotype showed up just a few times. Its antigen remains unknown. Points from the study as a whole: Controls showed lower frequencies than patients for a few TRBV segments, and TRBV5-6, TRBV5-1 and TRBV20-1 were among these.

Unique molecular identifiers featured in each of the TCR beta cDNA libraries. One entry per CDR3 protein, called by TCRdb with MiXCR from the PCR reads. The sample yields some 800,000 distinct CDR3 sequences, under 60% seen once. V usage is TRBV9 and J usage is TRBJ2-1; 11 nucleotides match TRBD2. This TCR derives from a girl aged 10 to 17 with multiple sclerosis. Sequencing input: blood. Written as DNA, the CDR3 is TGTGCCAGCAGCGGATCCGGGACTAGCGGAGATGAGCAGTTCTTC. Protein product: CASSGSGTSGDEQFF.